These 28 T cell receptor beta chains were all obtained from the same sample, sequenced in a study of cytomegalovirus exposure and HLA in healthy donors. Libraries were prepared by immunoSEQ multiplex PCR; TCRdb keeps only in-frame clonotypes and omits some of them. Counted here are some 130,000 clones, roughly 87% occurring once; the ten biggest clones make up roughly 1.2%. The source material was PBMCs. The receptors were gathered from a woman between 18 and 29 years old in good health and CMV-seronegative.

The J gene is TRBJ1-2, the V gene TRBV6-6, with TRBD1 identical over 8 bases. Germline V gene sequence: CDR1 MNHNY, CDR2 SVGAGI (reference sequence). The CDR3 totals 12 residues. J gave up 6 bases and V 5 bases, and 2 bases lay outside the gene matches. CDR3 DNA sequence: TGTGCCAGCAGTCAGGACAGGGATGGCTACACCTTC. It codes for CASSQDRDGYTF.

CDR3 loop: CASSLDRGRDEQYF. CDR3 nucleotide sequence: TGCGCCAGCAGCTTGGACAGGGGGCGAGACGAGCAGTACTTC. This chain connects TRBV5-1 to TRBJ2-7; 9 bases fit TRBD1. The V segment lost 0 bases and the J segment 5 bases; nucleotides outside the gene matches: 3. Germline V lookup: CDR1 SGHRS, CDR2 YFSETQ. The CDR3 covers 14 residues.

This chain links TRBV27 with TRBJ2-7, with a tentative D call TRBD1 (5 bases). This CDR3 region has 14 residues. The germline V gene encodes CDR1 MNHEY and CDR2 SMNVEV (reference sequence). V was shortened by 11 bases and J by 0 bases, with 17 bases between the two germline ends. CDR3: CAGALWCPSYEQYF. Here the CDR3 DNA reads TGTGCCGGGGCCCTTTGGTGCCCCTCCTACGAGCAGTACTTC.

This chain uses TRBV5-8 with TRBJ2-3; 7 bases are a match to TRBD2. Germline loops: CDR1 SGHTS, CDR2 YDEGEE. CDR3 length: 15 residues. V was clipped by 4 bases and J by 1 base; unmatched bases: 6. The CDR3 nucleotides are TGTGCCAGCAGCCCGGCGGCGGGGGGCACAGATACGCAGTATTTT. It translates to CASSPAAGGTDTQYF.

This chain connects TRBV7-2 to TRBJ1-1, with D possibly TRBD1 on 6 matching bases. The CDR3 loop spans 15 amino acids. Trimming cost V 5 bases and J 0 bases, with 13 bases left between them. Germline CDR1 reads SGHTA; CDR2 reads FQGNSA. In nucleotides, the CDR3 is TGTGCCAGCAGCAAACAGGGCGCGATGAACACTGAAGCTTTCTTT. It is translated as CASSKQGAMNTEAFF. The whole variable domain, remainder taken from reference TRBV7-2 and TRBJ1-1, is GAGVSQSPSNKVTEKGKDVELRCDPISGHTALYWYRQSLGQGLEFLIYFQGNSAPDKSGLPSDRFSAERTGGSVSTLTIQRTQQEDSAVYLCASSKQGAMNTEAFFGQGTRLTVV.

This sequence joins TRBV7-3 and TRBJ1-1, with 8 bases that match TRBD1. Germline CDR1 is SGHTA and CDR2 is FQGTGA. V trimming: 5 bases; J trimming: 3 bases; junction bases outside the gene matches: 8. This CDR3 is 15 amino acids long. The CDR3 DNA follows: TGTGCCAGCAGCGCGACGACAGGGGAGTACACTGAAGCTTTCTTT. Amino acid sequence: CASSATTGEYTEAFF.

This clone was counted once. The V call is TRBV11-3, the J call TRBJ2-5, with 8 bases aligning to TRBD2. Germline CDR1 SGHNT, CDR2 YENEEA. V lost 4 bases, J lost 2 bases, and 3 bases stayed unmatched. The CDR3 loop spans 14 amino acids. The CDR3 coding sequence is TGTGCCAGCAGCTACCGGGGGGGACAAGAGACCCAGTACTTC. Amino acids: CASSYRGGQETQYF.

The rearrangement uses TRBV6-5 and TRBJ1-5; D unresolved. The germline V gene encodes CDR1 MNHEY and CDR2 SVGAGI. CDR3 length equals 13 residues. Between the trimmed V and J ends, which lost 2 bases and 5 bases, there was a span of 7 bases. CDR3 sequence (DNA): TGTGCCAGCAGTTACGCGGGGTATCAGCCCCAGCATTTT. Protein sequence: CASSYAGYQPQHF.

This sequence joins TRBV7-3 and TRBJ1-1; the D is unclear. V was pared by 1 base and J by 1 base, with 13 bases between. The CDR3 is 16 amino acids. The germline V gene encodes CDR1 SGHTA and CDR2 FQGTGA. The CDR3 sequence is CASSLNPGLANTEAFF. Here the CDR3 DNA reads TGTGCCAGCAGCTTAAACCCCGGACTCGCGAACACTGAAGCTTTCTTT.

The CDR3 region is CASSEYFPPGVYGYTF. CDR3 nucleotides: TGTGCCAGCAGTGAATATTTCCCTCCGGGGGTATATGGCTACACCTTC. V is TRBV25-1 and J is TRBJ1-2; a weak D match, TRBD1 (5 bases). This CDR3 has 16 residues. The germline V gene has CDR1 MGHDK and CDR2 SYGVNS. V was trimmed by 0 bases and J by 5 bases, leaving 16 bases between them.

On this clone itself: The junction shows a germline mismatch at one end, possibly a read error. The V and J genes are TRBV7-7 and TRBJ2-5, with 8 positions matching TRBD1. Germline V lookup: CDR1 SSHAT, CDR2 FNYEAQ (reference sequence). The CDR3 extends over 15 amino acids. Here the CDR3 DNA reads TGTGCTAGCAGCCCCGGGACAGGTCTTGTAGAGACCCAGTACTTC. Encoded protein: CASSPGTGLVETQYF. Variable domain in full (rest from reference TRBV7-7 and TRBJ2-5): GAGVSQSPRYKVTKRGQDVTLRCDPISSHATLYWYQQALGQGPEFLTYFNYEAQPDKSGLPSDRFSAERPEGSISTLTIQRTEQRDSAMYRCASSPGTGLVETQYFGPGTRLLVL.

This chain joins TRBV4-1 and TRBJ2-3; D uncertain. V was clipped by 1 base and J by 0 bases, with 5 bases between them. Germline CDR1 MGHRA, CDR2 YSYEKL. The CDR3 covers 14 residues. Written as DNA, the CDR3 is TGCGCCAGCAGCCAAGTATCGAGCACAGATACGCAGTATTTT. Translating gives CASSQVSSTDTQYF.

The V call is TRBV7-3, the J call TRBJ1-1, with D perhaps matching TRBD1 (5 bases). Germline V CDR1 and CDR2: SGHTA, FQGTGA. This CDR3 contains 15 residues. V lost 2 bases and J lost 1, with 11 bases in between. CDR3 loop: CASSLDGHSNTEAFF. As DNA, the CDR3 is TGTGCCAGCAGCTTAGACGGACACTCGAACACTGAAGCTTTCTTT.

V and J are TRBV6-6 and TRBJ2-3; 9 nucleotides align to TRBD2. Trimming took 4 bases from V and 4 from J; bases not matched to a gene: 3. Germline-derived CDR1 and CDR2 are MNHNY and SVGAGI (reference sequence). The CDR3 contains 14 residues. CDR3 DNA sequence: TGTGCCAGCAGTTGGGGCGGGGGGGCAGATACGCAGTATTTT. Protein: CASSWGGGADTQYF.

The chain combines TRBV6-5 with TRBJ2-7; no clear D gene. The CDR3 runs 14 residues. The V gene lost 0 bases and the J gene lost 7 bases, with 13 bases spanning the gap. Germline V gene lookup returns CDR1 MNHEY and CDR2 SVGAGI. The CDR3 region is CASSYSGSPEEQYF. The CDR3 nucleotides read TGTGCCAGCAGTTACTCAGGCAGCCCGGAGGAGCAGTACTTC.

The chain recombines TRBV18 with TRBJ1-3, with 9 bases matching TRBD1. Per germline, CDR1 KGHSH and CDR2 LQKENI. The CDR3 runs 15 residues. The J segment lost 2 bases and the V segment lost 4 bases, leaving 3 bases of the junction unmatched. CDR3 residues: CASSRGTGTGNTIYF. The DNA of the CDR3 is TGTGCCAGCTCACGCGGGACAGGGACTGGAAACACCATATATTTT.

This clone came up a few times. The chain recombines TRBV4-1 with TRBJ2-7; 8 bases agree with TRBD1. This CDR3 has 14 residues. The germline gives CDR1 MGHRA, CDR2 YSYEKL. V shed 7 bases and J 2 bases; nucleotides not matched to a gene: 7. The CDR3 region has the DNA TGCGCCAGCACGGGAGACAGGGGCCCCTACGAGCAGTACTTC. It encodes CASTGDRGPYEQYF.

The V and J genes are TRBV19 and TRBJ1-5; no clear D. The CDR3 sequence is 13 residues long. CDR1 is LNHDA and CDR2 is SQIVND in the germline V gene (reference sequence). V lost 9 bases, J lost 6 bases, and 15 bases lay in between. In DNA, the CDR3 is TGTGCCAGCCGAAGAGGGTTTGGTCAGCCCCAGCATTTT. Amino acids: CASRRGFGQPQHF.

The V call is TRBV5-4, the J call TRBJ1-2, with 10 positions matching TRBD1. Looked up from germline, CDR1 is SGHNT and CDR2 is YYREEE (reference sequence). The CDR3 loop spans 15 amino acids. V shed 4 bases and J 8 bases; nucleotides not matched to a gene: 11. The CDR3 loop reads CASSPGRDRGFGYTF. The CDR3 region has the DNA TGTGCCAGCAGCCCTGGACGGGACAGGGGTTTCGGCTACACCTTC.

The chain has TRBV5-4 and TRBJ1-4, with D hard to call. Germline CDR1 reads SGHNT; CDR2 reads YYREEE (reference sequence). V was shortened by 3 bases and J by 0 bases, with 6 bases between the two germline ends. CDR3 size: 14 residues. CDR3 protein: CASSSGATNEKLFF. The CDR3 DNA is TGTGCCAGCAGCTCCGGGGCAACTAATGAAAAACTGTTTTTT.

The rearrangement joins TRBV4-1 to TRBJ2-5, with 14 bases fitting TRBD2. CDR3 length equals 18 residues. The V segment lost 4 bases and the J segment 1 base; nucleotides outside the gene matches: 8. Germline V CDR1 and CDR2: MGHRA, YSYEKL. This CDR3 reads CASSLSGLAGVIQETQYF. As DNA, the CDR3 is TGCGCCAGCAGCCTTTCGGGACTAGCGGGGGTGATCCAAGAGACCCAGTACTTC.

This chain uses TRBV25-1 with TRBJ1-2; 7 positions match TRBD1. V gave up 1 base and J gave up 4 bases; unmatched junction bases: 9. Germline CDR1 and CDR2: MGHDK and SYGVNS. CDR3 length: 16 amino acids. The CDR3 region is CASSESGVGGAYGYTF. The CDR3 DNA reads TGTGCCAGCAGTGAATCAGGTGTAGGGGGCGCCTATGGCTACACCTTC.

V gene TRBV4-2 combines with J gene TRBJ1-4; 8 bases are shared with TRBD1. V lost 0 bases to trimming and J lost 8 bases; unmatched junction nucleotides: 5. The CDR3 has 15 residues. Germline V gene data show CDR1 as LGHNA and CDR2 as YNFKEQ. CDR3 loop: CASSQDRTGREKLFF. The CDR3 DNA sequence: TGTGCCAGCAGCCAAGATCGGACAGGGCGGGAAAAACTGTTTTTT.

The rearrangement joins TRBV7-3 to TRBJ2-1, with TRBD2 as a possible D gene (6 bases). Germline CDR1 and CDR2: SGHTA and FQGTGA. V lost 1 base to trimming and J lost 13 bases, with 14 bases between them. This CDR3 spans 13 amino acids. Here the CDR3 DNA reads TGTGCCAGCAGCTTAAACCCCGGCGGGGAACAGTTCTTC. Its protein product is CASSLNPGGEQFF.

J is TRBJ2-1 and V is TRBV7-3, with D uncertain. Trimming shortened V by 6 bases and J by 10 bases, and 22 bases separated the two germline ends. Germline V gene sequence: CDR1 SGHTA, CDR2 FQGTGA. CDR3 length equals 15 residues. This CDR3 reads CASRSGPALSWEQFF. The DNA of the CDR3 is TGTGCCAGCAGATCAGGCCCAGCCCTGTCTTGGGAGCAGTTCTTC. Complete variable domain (other parts from reference TRBV7-3 and TRBJ2-1): GAGVSQTPSNKVTEKGKYVELRCDPISGHTALYWYRQSLGQGPEFLIYFQGTGAADDSGLPNDRFFAVRPEGSVSTLKIQRTERGDSAVYLCASRSGPALSWEQFFGPGTRLTVL.

This sequence joins TRBV29-1 and TRBJ1-3; 10 bases match TRBD1. Germline lookup yields CDR1 SQVTM and CDR2 ANQGSEA. This CDR3 region has 15 residues. V dropped 4 bases and J dropped 3; count of bases not matched to a gene: 6. Here the CDR3 reads CSVVTGGASGNTIYF. Written as DNA, the CDR3 is TGCAGCGTTGTGACAGGGGGCGCGAGTGGAAACACCATATATTTT.

The CDR3, as DNA: TGTGCCAGCAGTTCGGACAGCTTGAATTCACCCCTCCACTTT. This sequence encodes CASSSDSLNSPLHF. V gene TRBV13 combines with J gene TRBJ1-6, with a tentative D call TRBD1 (6 bases). V lost 6 bases, J lost 7 bases, and 13 bases lay in between. Germline V lookup: CDR1 PRHDT, CDR2 FYEKMQ (reference sequence). The CDR3 sequence is 14 residues long.

The chain recombines TRBV4-1 with TRBJ2-2, with 7 bases that match TRBD2. The CDR3 has 19 amino acids. Germline V gene sequence: CDR1 MGHRA, CDR2 YSYEKL. With 1 base clipped from V and 5 bases from J, the junction kept 16 bases outside the gene matches. CDR3 in DNA: TGCGCCAGCAGCCAAGTAGCCGCTCTCACGACTAGCCAGACCGGGGAGCTGTTTTTT. It encodes CASSQVAALTTSQTGELFF.